The sequence of this TCR beta chain was determined in a study of blood T cell repertoires in COVID-19. As for the study in general: Acute and convalescent COVID-19 specimens originated in the United States, Italy and Spain. The analysed material was cDNA or gDNA that came from T cells, B-cell-depleted T cells, or PBMCs.

In the original analysis: Reference gene primer amplification in the assay estimated nucleated cell counts. Profiling relied on immunoSEQ multiplex PCR, and the TCRdb table lists in-frame clones only, not all of them. For V, J and clone size, that table is used; D and trimming come from the DNA. The sample has roughly 200,000 clones, roughly 80% seen once; the top ten hold roughly 13%. The V gene end was trimmed by 5 bases and the J gene end by 5 bases; junction bases not matched to a gene: 19. Germline-derived CDR1 and CDR2 are LNHDA and SQIVND (reference sequence). The CDR3 has 20 amino acids. The chain joins TRBV19 to TRBJ2-3; 13 bases are shared with TRBD2. The TCR originated in a man between 45 and 60 years old who had recovered from COVID-19. The specimen sequenced was peripheral blood. DNA of the CDR3: TGTGCCAGTAGTGCTCCCTGGGGACGGACTAGCGGGAGTGGTGGAGATACGCAGTATTTT. This translates into CASSAPWGRTSGSGGDTQYF.